This entry lists 30 T cell receptor beta chains sequenced from one sample in a study of T cell repertoires in cytomegalovirus infection. MiXCR, applied by TCRdb to the reads, yields one record per CDR3 protein. The top ten clones hold 20% to 30% of a sample with almost 550,000 distinct CDR3 sequences, about 15% of them seen once. Input material: CD8+ T cells from PBMCs. The receptor source for this set is a human donor in good health (CMV status not recorded). Some clones in this sample may be carry-over from other donors' samples.

This chain connects TRBV29-1 to TRBJ2-1; D assignment may be TRBD1 or TRBD2 (5 bases each). There are 11 residues in the CDR3. Germline V gene data show CDR1 as SQVTM and CDR2 as ANQGSEA. The CDR3: CTLARGNEQFF. The CDR3 DNA reads TGCACCCTCGCGAGGGGCAATGAGCAGTTCTTC.

The rearrangement joins TRBV4-1 to TRBJ2-7; a weak D match, TRBD1 (6 bases). This CDR3 has 15 residues. Trimming shortened V by 3 bases and J by 4 bases, and 16 bases separated the two germline ends. CDR1 is MGHRA and CDR2 is YSYEKL in the germline V gene. CDR3 region: CASSHSLGAPYEQYF. Here the CDR3 DNA reads TGCGCCAGCAGCCACTCACTGGGGGCCCCTTACGAGCAGTACTTC.

In its sample, this clonotype was seen a few times. The chain combines TRBV10-3 with TRBJ1-4; possibly TRBD1 for D (6 bases). The ends were cut back, 10 bases at V and 7 bases at J, with 25 bases in the middle. Germline CDR1 reads ENHRY; CDR2 reads SYGVKD. This CDR3 contains 16 residues. The CDR3 is CATSQAPDQGSEKLFF. For the CDR3, the DNA is TGTGCCACCTCGCAGGCGCCAGACCAGGGGAGTGAAAAACTGTTTTTT.

V usage is TRBV10-2 and J usage is TRBJ2-5, with no clear D. The germline gives CDR1 WSHSY, CDR2 SAAADI. CDR3 length: 13 amino acids. Trimming cost V 7 bases and J 4 bases, with 13 bases left between them. As DNA, the CDR3 is TGCGCCAGCATCGAGGTTAACGGAGAGACCCAGTACTTC. It codes for CASIEVNGETQYF.

The chain couples TRBV7-3 to TRBJ2-7; 11 nucleotides align to TRBD1. This CDR3 contains 15 residues. V shed 3 bases, J shed 2 bases, and the junction held 3 bases outside the gene matches. Per the germline V gene, CDR1 is SGHTA and CDR2 is FQGTGA. The CDR3 reads CASSFGQGAPYEQYF. CDR3 DNA: TGTGCCAGCAGCTTCGGACAGGGGGCCCCCTACGAGCAGTACTTC.

In its sample, this clonotype was seen many times. The rearrangement uses TRBV14 and TRBJ2-5; D is possibly TRBD2 (5 bases). The CDR3 contains 13 residues. Germline lookup yields CDR1 SGHDN and CDR2 FVKESK. The ends were cut back, 4 bases at V and 5 bases at J, with 11 bases in the middle. DNA for the CDR3: TGTGCCAGCAGCCCTCGCACTAGGGAGACCCAGTACTTC. Translation: CASSPRTRETQYF. The full variable domain, in which reference TRBV14 and TRBJ2-5 provide the parts outside the CDR3, is EAGVTQFPSHSVIEKGQTVTLRCDPISGHDNLYWYRRVMGKEIKFLLHFVKESKQDESGMPNNRFLAERTGGTYSTLKVQPAELEDSGVYFCASSPRTRETQYFGPGTRLLVL.

This clonotype was observed a handful of times. V usage is TRBV24-1 and J usage is TRBJ2-1; 8 bases fit TRBD1. The CDR3 is 16 amino acids. V was clipped by 0 bases and J by 5 bases; unmatched bases: 5. Per germline, CDR1 KGHDR and CDR2 SFDVKD. The CDR3 protein is CATSDLAGTGNNEQFF. The CDR3 bases are TGTGCCACCAGTGATTTGGCCGGGACAGGAAACAATGAGCAGTTCTTC.

The DNA of the CDR3 is TGTGCCAGCAGCGGCGGTGACAGGGGGCACTACAATGAGCAGTTCTTC. This gives the protein CASSGGDRGHYNEQFF. V is TRBV9 and J is TRBJ2-1; 10 nucleotides align to TRBD1. This CDR3 spans 16 amino acids. V lost 3 bases, J lost 3 bases, and 6 bases stayed unmatched. Germline CDR1 is SGDLS and CDR2 is YYNGEE.

This clonotype was observed a handful of times. Here the CDR3 reads CASSSGTGGEDTEAFF. CDR3 DNA sequence: TGTGCCAGCAGCTCCGGGACAGGGGGGGAGGACACTGAAGCTTTCTTT. The chain links TRBV14 to TRBJ1-1; TRBD1 aligns across 11 bases. The J segment lost 3 bases and the V segment lost 5 bases, leaving 8 bases of the junction unmatched. Germline CDR1 reads SGHDN; CDR2 reads FVKESK. This CDR3 has 16 amino acids.

The sample holds many counts of this clonotype. The genes are TRBV7-9 and TRBJ2-2; 7 bases agree with TRBD1. The germline V gene has CDR1 SEHNR and CDR2 FQNEAQ (reference sequence). J was trimmed by 1 base and V by 5 bases; bases with no gene match: 1. The CDR3 covers 14 residues. The chain's CDR3 is CASSRTGNTGELFF. CDR3 in DNA: TGTGCCAGCAGCCGGACAGGGAACACCGGGGAGCTGTTTTTT.

This clonotype was seen repeatedly, ten times or more. The J gene is TRBJ2-2, the V gene TRBV11-2; D is possibly TRBD1 (6 bases). Germline CDR1 SGHAT, CDR2 FQNNGV. The CDR3 totals 19 residues. V dropped 0 bases and J dropped 0 bases, with 17 bases sitting between them. Here the CDR3 reads CASSLEFSIGGANTGELFF. The DNA of the CDR3 is TGTGCCAGCAGCTTAGAATTTAGTATTGGGGGCGCGAACACCGGGGAGCTGTTTTTT.

This clonotype was recorded many times. The gene calls are TRBV7-6 and TRBJ2-1; D is tentatively TRBD1 or TRBD2 (5 bases each). CDR1 is SGHVS and CDR2 is FNYEAQ in the germline V gene. V was clipped by 4 bases and J by 4 bases, with 14 bases between them. This CDR3 spans 15 amino acids. The CDR3: CASSSWGLLYNEQFF. In DNA, the CDR3 is TGTGCCAGCAGCTCCTGGGGGTTACTTTACAATGAGCAGTTCTTC.

This clonotype was observed many times. V usage is TRBV4-2 and J usage is TRBJ2-7; D is perhaps TRBD2 (6 bases). CDR1 and CDR2 (germline): LGHNA, YNFKEQ. There are 17 residues in the CDR3. Trimming removed 4 bases from V and 3 bases from J, with 22 bases in between. In DNA, the CDR3 is TGTGCCAGCAGCCCCGCAGAGGTGAGCGGGCCGATCTACGAGCAGTACTTC. This sequence encodes CASSPAEVSGPIYEQYF.

Regarding this clonotype: This may stem from a read error, because a much larger clone lies one nucleotide away. It is likely a read error, because the conserved phenylalanine at the end of the CDR3 is missing. CDR3 in DNA: TGTGCCAGCAGCTTAGGCCATGAGCAGTTCTTA. Translation: CASSLGHEQFL. The chain combines TRBV7-9 with TRBJ2-1; D call uncertain. CDR3 length: 11 residues. Trimming cost V 1 base and J 8 bases, with 3 bases left between them. Germline V CDR1 and CDR2: SEHNR, FQNEAQ (reference sequence).

The sample holds many counts of this clonotype. The CDR3 bases are TGTGCCAGCAGTTACTCTGGAAACACCATATATTTT. It is translated as CASSYSGNTIYF. The chain couples TRBV6-6 to TRBJ1-3; no clear D gene. Trimming stripped 0 bases from V and 3 bases from J, with 0 bases between. The CDR3 contains 12 residues. Per the germline V gene, CDR1 is MNHNY and CDR2 is SVGAGI (reference sequence).

This clonotype appeared a few times. This chain uses TRBV12-3 or TRBV12-4 with TRBJ2-3, with TRBD2 as a possible D gene (6 bases). The CDR3 covers 16 residues. The V end lost 5 bases, the J end lost 1 base, and 16 bases lay between the germline ends. CDR3 region: CASSPRRATGTDTQYF. CDR3 DNA sequence: TGTGCCAGCAGTCCCCGGAGGGCGACAGGCACAGATACGCAGTATTTT.

With regard to this clonotype: This may stem from a read error, because a much larger clone lies one nucleotide away. The CDR3 end shows no conserved phenylalanine or tryptophan, and so a read error is likely. V gene TRBV11-2 combines with J gene TRBJ1-2; the D is unclear. V lost 3 bases and J lost 4, with 9 bases in between. Germline CDR1 reads SGHAT; CDR2 reads FQNNGV. The CDR3 loop spans 13 amino acids. As DNA, the CDR3 is TGTGCCAGCAGCTTCCAGGTTCTCTATGGCTACACCATC. Translating it yields CASSFQVLYGYTI.

The chain has TRBV20-1 and TRBJ2-1; 11 nucleotides agree with TRBD2. Germline CDR1 and CDR2: DFQATT and SNEGSKA (reference sequence). After removal of 1 base from V and 8 bases from J, the junction contained 19 bases not matched to a gene. The CDR3 has 19 residues. The DNA for the CDR3 is TGCAGTGCTAGAGGACTAGCGGGATTCCGCATTCACCCTTTATATGAGCAGTTCTTC. Amino acids: CSARGLAGFRIHPLYEQFF.

This clonotype came up many times. The rearrangement uses TRBV4-1 and TRBJ2-1, with TRBD2 matching 15 bases. V shed 4 bases and J 0 bases; nucleotides not matched to a gene: 7. This CDR3 has 19 residues. The germline V gene has CDR1 MGHRA and CDR2 YSYEKL. The CDR3 sequence: CASSPGTSGGFGSYNEQFF. CDR3 coding DNA: TGCGCCAGCAGCCCCGGGACTAGCGGGGGGTTCGGCTCCTACAATGAGCAGTTCTTC.

This clonotype has just a few counts. The CDR3 spells CASSVAGGGEAYGYTF. DNA for the CDR3: TGTGCCAGCAGCGTAGCAGGGGGGGGGGAGGCCTATGGCTACACCTTC. The genes are TRBV9 and TRBJ1-2, with 7 bases matching TRBD1. The junction had 9 bases not matched to a gene; V was cut back by 0 bases and J by 4 bases. The V gene's germline CDR1 is SGDLS and CDR2 YYNGEE. The CDR3 runs 16 residues.

This clonotype occurred many times. V gene TRBV7-8 combines with J gene TRBJ2-7, with D hard to call. V was clipped by 4 bases and J by 0 bases, with 13 bases between them. In germline, CDR1 is SGHVS, CDR2 FQNEAQ. CDR3 size: 15 residues. In nucleotides, the CDR3 is TGTGCCAGCAGCTCCTCGACGAGGAGCTCCTACGAGCAGTACTTC. Translating it yields CASSSSTRSSYEQYF.

This clonotype occurred a few times. The CDR3 bases are TGTGCCAGTCGCCCGGGGGGGCAGTACGAGCAGTACTTC. Protein product: CASRPGGQYEQYF. This chain connects TRBV19 to TRBJ2-7; the match to TRBD2 covers 8 bases. J gave up 4 bases and V 8 bases, and 7 bases lay outside the gene matches. The germline gives CDR1 LNHDA, CDR2 SQIVND (reference sequence). CDR3 length: 13 amino acids.

This clonotype was counted ten times or more. The V gene is TRBV12-3 or TRBV12-4, the J gene TRBJ2-1; no firm D call. The CDR3 totals 12 residues. Trimming removed 7 bases at V and 8 bases at J, with 12 bases between. CDR3 in DNA: TGTGCCAGCACCCCAGGCCCGCATGAGCAGTTCTTC. This gives the protein CASTPGPHEQFF.

The rearrangement joins TRBV27 to TRBJ1-6; D gene uncertain. Germline assignment: CDR1 MNHEY and CDR2 SMNVEV (reference sequence). This CDR3 is built from 15 residues. Deletions cut 8 bases from V and 8 bases from J, with 19 bases between. The CDR3 reads CASCLDVGFDSPLHF. Here the CDR3 DNA reads TGTGCCAGCTGTCTGGATGTCGGCTTCGATTCACCCCTCCACTTT.

The rearrangement uses TRBV4-1 and TRBJ2-1; 8 bases fit TRBD1. Germline V gene sequence: CDR1 MGHRA, CDR2 YSYEKL. V lost 4 bases to trimming and J lost 9 bases; unmatched junction nucleotides: 11. This CDR3 contains 15 residues. In DNA form, the CDR3 reads TGCGCCAGCAGCCTACACGGGACAGGTTTAAGTGAGCAGTTCTTC. Translated: CASSLHGTGLSEQFF.

V usage is TRBV15 and J usage is TRBJ2-5; 11 bases map to TRBD2. This CDR3 has 15 amino acids. CDR1 is LNHNV and CDR2 is YYDKDF in the germline V gene (reference sequence). V shed 5 bases, J shed 1 base, and the junction held 3 bases outside the gene matches. The CDR3 here is CATSLAGGAQETQYF. The CDR3 coding sequence is TGTGCCACCAGCCTAGCGGGGGGAGCCCAAGAGACCCAGTACTTC.

Turning to this clonotype: A read error is likely, as this CDR3 ends without the conserved phenylalanine or tryptophan. The CDR3 region has the DNA TGCGCCAGCAGCCAAGGGGCTAGCGGGGGCTACTACGAGCAGTACTTA. Its protein is CASSQGASGGYYEQYL. This chain joins TRBV4-1 and TRBJ2-7; 10 nucleotides match TRBD2. The trim removed 1 base at V and 3 bases at J, leaving 6 bases unmatched. The CDR3 has 16 residues. Germline V CDR1 and CDR2: MGHRA, YSYEKL.

The rearrangement uses TRBV7-6 and TRBJ2-2; D call uncertain. The CDR3 length is 17 residues. Germline assignment: CDR1 SGHVS and CDR2 FNYEAQ. Trimming removed 0 bases at V and 3 bases at J, with 14 bases between. DNA for the CDR3: TGTGCCAGCAGCTTAGCCGGGCCGCACGCCTACACCGGGGAGCTGTTTTTT. Encoded protein: CASSLAGPHAYTGELFF.

The table lists this clonotype with many counts. The chain carries TRBV10-3 and TRBJ1-1; 7 nucleotides line up with TRBD1. Per the germline V gene, CDR1 is ENHRY and CDR2 is SYGVKD. CDR3 length: 15 amino acids. The junction had 9 bases not matched to a gene; V was cut back by 6 bases and J by 2 bases. In nucleotides, the CDR3 is TGTGCCATCAGGCCAAACAGGGGAGAAAACACTGAAGCTTTCTTT. Its translation is CAIRPNRGENTEAFF.

This clonotype was counted ten times or more. The chain carries TRBV7-9 and TRBJ1-2; TRBD1 matches at 9 bases. Germline V gene data show CDR1 as SEHNR and CDR2 as FQNEAQ (reference sequence). The V and J ends lost 5 bases and 6 bases, in that order; junction bases with no gene match: 10. The CDR3 runs 15 residues. In nucleotides, the CDR3 is TGTGCCAGCAGCGCATCTACAGGGGGCGCAAATGGCTACACCTTC. Translation: CASSASTGGANGYTF.